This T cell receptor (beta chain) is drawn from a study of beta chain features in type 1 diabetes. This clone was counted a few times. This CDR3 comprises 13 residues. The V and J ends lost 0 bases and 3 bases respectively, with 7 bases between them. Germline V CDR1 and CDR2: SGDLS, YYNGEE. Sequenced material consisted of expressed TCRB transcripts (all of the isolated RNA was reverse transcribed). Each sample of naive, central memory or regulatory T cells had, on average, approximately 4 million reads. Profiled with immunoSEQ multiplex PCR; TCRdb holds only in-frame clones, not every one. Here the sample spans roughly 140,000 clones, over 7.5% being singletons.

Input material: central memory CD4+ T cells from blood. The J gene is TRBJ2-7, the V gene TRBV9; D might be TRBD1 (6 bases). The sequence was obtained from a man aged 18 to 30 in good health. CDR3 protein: CASSVDRDYEQYF. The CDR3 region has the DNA TGTGCCAGCAGCGTAGACAGGGACTACGAGCAGTACTTC.